This TCR beta chain was sequenced for a study of response to subunit inactivated influenza vaccine. General study points: The study's authors posited that every seasonal influenza vaccination enlists few new T cells.

This clonotype came up many times. Its antigen is unknown. CDR1 is SGHRS and CDR2 is YFSETQ in the germline V gene. The V gene lost 2 bases and the J gene lost 4 bases, with 12 bases spanning the gap. The CDR3 spans 15 residues. Using its own MiXCR run on the RT-PCR reads, TCRdb lists one record per CDR3 protein. The sample lists approximately 530,000 distinct CDR3 sequences, roughly 7.6% seen once, with about an eighth in the top ten. The source was PBMCs from blood, collected less than 30 months after vaccination. This receptor was identified in a man between 50 and 69 years old who received an inactivated influenza vaccine. The chain links TRBV5-1 to TRBJ1-4, with a possible D match to TRBD1 (5 bases). The CDR3 DNA reads TGCGCCAGCAGCTTTTTCGGGGGAAATAATGAAAAACTGTTTTTT. It translates to CASSFFGGNNEKLFF.